Shown below are 24 T cell receptor beta chains from a single sample sequenced in a study of blood T cells in healthy people across ages. Alongside a J-beta primer mix, a sample-barcoded 5' primer served in a second PCR lasting about 6 to 12 cycles. TCRdb used MiXCR to reprocess the 5' RACE reads, holding one entry per CDR3 protein. The top ten hold 20% to 25% of the sample, which has about a million distinct CDR3 sequences, 51% seen once. Specimen: blood. Source of these receptors: an older woman in good health.

This rearrangement joins TRBV6-5 to TRBJ2-7; TRBD2 is a possible D gene (6 bases). Germline V gene sequence: CDR1 MNHEY, CDR2 SVGAGI. The CDR3 totals 13 residues. V was cut by 7 bases and J by 2 bases, with 12 bases left in between. CDR3 loop: CASIGGIAYEQYF. The DNA of the CDR3 is TGTGCCAGCATTGGCGGGATCGCCTACGAGCAGTACTTC.

The chain couples TRBV7-9 to TRBJ2-1; D not resolved. Germline-derived CDR1 and CDR2 are SEHNR and FQNEAQ (reference sequence). Trimming shortened V by 0 bases and J by 3 bases, and 9 bases separated the two germline ends. The CDR3 covers 15 residues. CDR3 coding DNA: TGTGCCAGCAGCTTAGCTGGCGCTTACTACAATGAGCAGTTCTTC. The encoded protein is CASSLAGAYYNEQFF.

This clonotype was found a few times. The chain links TRBV29-1 to TRBJ2-1; 8 bases map to TRBD1. CDR1 and CDR2 from the germline V gene are SQVTM and ANQGSEA. This CDR3 is 13 amino acids long. V lost 7 bases, J lost 10 bases, and 12 bases stayed unmatched. The CDR3 loop reads CSAGQGLGLEQFF. The DNA of the CDR3 is TGCAGCGCTGGACAGGGCCTTGGGTTGGAGCAGTTCTTC.

In its sample, this clonotype was seen a few times. The chain links TRBV28 to TRBJ2-6; D unclear. Between the trimmed V and J ends, which lost 11 bases and 1 base, there was a span of 15 bases. CDR3 size: 15 residues. Germline V gene lookup returns CDR1 MDHEN and CDR2 SYDVKM. This CDR3 is CAVHTRTSGANVLTF. The DNA of the CDR3 is TGTGCCGTACACACCCGGACGTCTGGGGCCAACGTCCTGACTTTC.

The table lists this clonotype with a few counts. The genes are TRBV5-1 and TRBJ2-5; D is unresolved. The CDR3 has 14 amino acids. The germline V gene has CDR1 SGHRS and CDR2 YFSETQ. The V end was cut by 2 bases, the J end by 5 bases, with 13 bases between. This CDR3 is CASSFRENWETQYF. The CDR3 DNA follows: TGCGCCAGCAGCTTCCGCGAAAATTGGGAGACCCAGTACTTC.

Comments on this clonotype: At one end the junction does not follow the germline gene, possibly because of a read error. The chain links TRBV28 to TRBJ2-4; possible D gene TRBD1, 5 bases. The CDR3 extends over 15 amino acids. Germline lookup yields CDR1 MDHEN and CDR2 SYDVKM. CDR3 bases: TGTGCCAGCAGTTTATGGGATTGGGGCGGAAACATTCGGTACTTC. Its translation is CASSLWDWGGNIRYF.

The rearrangement links TRBV28 to TRBJ1-5; TRBD1 might be the D (6 bases). The CDR3 covers 17 residues. Germline V gene lookup returns CDR1 MDHEN and CDR2 SYDVKM. Trimming cost V 0 bases and J 6 bases, with 18 bases left between them. The DNA of the CDR3 is TGTGCCAGCAGTTTATGGGAATGGGGGCAGGGGCGTCAGCCCCAGCATTTT. Its translation: CASSLWEWGQGRQPQHF.

This clonotype was picked up one time. The V call is TRBV29-1, the J call TRBJ2-1; 8 bases are shared with TRBD2. This CDR3 is 14 amino acids long. The ends lost 1 base at V and 6 bases at J; junction bases unmatched: 5. Germline-derived CDR1 and CDR2 are SQVTM and ANQGSEA. This CDR3 reads CSVEAGLAVNEQFF. CDR3 DNA: TGCAGCGTTGAAGCCGGACTAGCAGTCAATGAGCAGTTCTTC.

The gene calls are TRBV20-1 and TRBJ2-7; 10 bases align to TRBD2. The CDR3 loop spans 14 amino acids. CDR1 is DFQATT and CDR2 is SNEGSKA in the germline V gene (reference sequence). The V gene end was trimmed by 4 bases and the J gene end by 0 bases; junction bases not matched to a gene: 3. The CDR3: CSATLAGYSYEQYF. CDR3 bases: TGCAGTGCTACACTAGCGGGGTACTCCTACGAGCAGTACTTC.

This clonotype was seen once. V and J are TRBV3-1 and TRBJ2-1, with TRBD2 matching 8 bases. Germline CDR1 and CDR2: LGHDT and YNNKEL (reference sequence). Losses at the gene ends were 2 bases for V and 6 bases for J; bases not matched to a gene: 18. The CDR3 has 19 residues. CDR3 in DNA: TGTGCCAGCAGCCAAAATCTCTTCACTAGCGGCAAGATAGGCAATGAGCAGTTCTTC. It codes for CASSQNLFTSGKIGNEQFF.

The chain uses TRBV7-9 and TRBJ2-5; D possibly corresponds to TRBD2 (6 bases). The CDR3 extends over 13 amino acids. V lost 5 bases to trimming and J lost 3 bases, with 10 bases between them. CDR1 is SEHNR and CDR2 is FQNEAQ in the germline V gene (reference sequence). The CDR3 here is CASSVSGEETQYF. Here the CDR3 DNA reads TGTGCCAGCAGCGTATCGGGGGAAGAGACCCAGTACTTC. Together with reference TRBV7-9 and TRBJ2-5, the CDR3 gives the full variable domain: DTGVSQNPRHKITKRGQNVTFRCDPISEHNRLYWYRQTLGQGPEFLTYFQNEAQLEKSRLLSDRFSAERPKGSFSTLEIQRTEQGDSAMYLCASSVSGEETQYFGPGTRLLVL.

The J gene is TRBJ2-1, the V gene TRBV7-3, with D unclear. The V gene's germline CDR1 is SGHTA and CDR2 FQGTGA. The CDR3 sequence is 13 residues long. The ends were cut back, 7 bases at V and 3 bases at J, with 10 bases in the middle. The CDR3 region has the DNA TGTGCCAGCATGTCGTGGGACTACAATGAGCAGTTCTTC. Translated, it gives CASMSWDYNEQFF.

This clonotype was observed a handful of times. This chain links TRBV6-2 or TRBV6-3 with TRBJ2-4, with unresolved D. Near its end, the DNA agrees better with TRBJ2-7, so the J call may be wrong. Germline V CDR1 and CDR2: MNHEY, SVGEGT. The CDR3 length is 12 residues. For the CDR3, the DNA is TGTGCCAGCAGCAGGATCCTGGCCGAGCAGTACTTC. As protein: CASSRILAEQYF.

This clonotype was observed once. An end of the junction differs from the germline gene, which may be a read error. V usage is TRBV12-3 or TRBV12-4 and J usage is TRBJ2-3; a weak D match, TRBD1 (5 bases). This CDR3 comprises 14 residues. As DNA, the CDR3 is TGTGCCAGCAGCGACAGATTCGAAACAGATGCGCAGTATTTT. Translated: CASSDRFETDAQYF.

CDR3 protein: CASSHGGRENIQYF. The DNA of the CDR3 is TGCGCCAGCAGCCACGGGGGGCGCGAAAACATTCAGTACTTC. The chain has TRBV5-1 and TRBJ2-4; D is possibly TRBD2 (7 bases). In germline, CDR1 is SGHRS, CDR2 YFSETQ. Between the trimmed V and J ends, which lost 4 bases and 5 bases, there was a span of 13 bases. The CDR3 sequence is 14 residues long.

V and J are TRBV15 and TRBJ1-2; D remains unclear. CDR3 length: 13 residues. Germline values: CDR1 LNHNV, CDR2 YYDKDF (reference sequence). V was cut by 5 bases and J by 8 bases, with 15 bases left in between. CDR3: CATSPARDRGYTF. As DNA, the CDR3 is TGTGCCACCAGCCCGGCGCGGGATCGGGGCTACACCTTC.

This clonotype has a handful of counts. CDR3 nucleotide sequence: TGTGCCACCAGTGATTTCCCACTAGCGGGAGAAGAGACCCAGTACTTC. Its translation: CATSDFPLAGEETQYF. The V gene is TRBV24-1, the J gene TRBJ2-5, with 11 positions matching TRBD2. The germline gives CDR1 KGHDR, CDR2 SFDVKD. The CDR3 covers 16 residues. J gave up 3 bases and V 1 base, and 3 bases lay outside the gene matches.

This clonotype has only a few counts. The rearrangement uses TRBV24-1 and TRBJ2-1, with 13 bases aligning to TRBD2. The CDR3 has 17 residues. The V segment lost 2 bases and the J segment 2 bases; nucleotides outside the gene matches: 2. Germline V gene lookup returns CDR1 KGHDR and CDR2 SFDVKD. The CDR3 region has the DNA TGTGCCACCAGTGATTCGGGACTAGCGGGGACCTACAATGAGCAGTTCTTC. Amino acid sequence: CATSDSGLAGTYNEQFF.

The chain links TRBV7-2 to TRBJ2-5; D uncertain. The CDR3 runs to 15 residues. Germline lookup yields CDR1 SGHTA and CDR2 FQGNSA. Trimming took 0 bases from V and 4 from J, leaving 12 bases between them. CDR3 loop: CASSLAGTSPETQYF. In DNA, the CDR3 is TGTGCCAGCAGCTTAGCGGGCACCTCTCCAGAGACCCAGTACTTC.

With regard to this clonotype: A read error is possible here, since a much larger clone lies one base away. This chain joins TRBV25-1 and TRBJ2-1; unclear D gene. V was shortened by 7 bases and J by 10 bases, with 23 bases between the two germline ends. Looked up from germline, CDR1 is MGHDK and CDR2 is SYGVNS. CDR3 length: 15 residues. CDR3 sequence reads: CASKESVGSTYEQFF. The CDR3 DNA sequence: TGTGCCAGCAAGGAGAGCGTGGGGTCTACCTACGAGCAGTTCTTC.

The chain is built from TRBV15 and TRBJ2-1; no reliable D call. The germline V gene has CDR1 LNHNV and CDR2 YYDKDF (reference sequence). CDR3 size: 15 residues. Trimming pared 0 bases from V and 10 bases from J, leaving 16 bases between. Here the CDR3 reads CATSRDPGSGREQFF. In nucleotides, the CDR3 is TGTGCCACCAGCAGAGATCCGGGTTCCGGCAGGGAGCAGTTCTTC.

The V and J genes are TRBV4-3 and TRBJ2-3; tentative D call: TRBD2 (5 bases). V lost 0 bases and J 4 bases, leaving 11 bases between the germline ends. There are 15 residues in the CDR3. CDR1 LGHNA and CDR2 YSLEER come from the germline V gene. CDR3 amino acids: CASSQDRVGADTQYF. CDR3 in DNA: TGCGCCAGCAGCCAAGATCGGGTCGGGGCAGATACGCAGTATTTT.

This clonotype was seen only a few times. The chain recombines TRBV20-1 with TRBJ1-2; 7 positions match TRBD1. The CDR3 contains 14 residues. J lost 0 bases, V lost 5 bases, and 6 bases had no gene match. Germline CDR1 and CDR2: DFQATT and SNEGSKA (reference sequence). Here the CDR3 DNA reads TGCAGTGCTGGCACAGGGGACGCTAACTATGGCTACACCTTC. Translating it yields CSAGTGDANYGYTF.

The rearrangement links TRBV27 to TRBJ2-7; 8 bases agree with TRBD1. This CDR3 has 14 residues. V was clipped by 8 bases and J by 2 bases; unmatched bases: 8. Germline CDR1 is MNHEY and CDR2 is SMNVEV (reference sequence). The DNA for the CDR3 is TGTGCCAGCGGTGACAGGGGAATCGCCTACGAGCAGTACTTC. Translating it yields CASGDRGIAYEQYF.